Below, one T cell receptor beta chain is given with its context. Its antigen is not known. These data originate in a study of vaccination effects on CD4 cells after COVID-19. The method was immunoSEQ multiplex PCR; TCRdb's version includes in-frame clones alone and lacks a portion of them. This table has 40,000 to 55,000 clones, roughly 74% appearing once. Study observations and caveats: Convalescent post-vaccine spike-reactive clones were mostly newly vaccine-induced. Among infection- and vaccine-induced clones, marked clonal contraction occurred late after vaccination.

The CDR3 sequence is 11 residues long. CDR1 and CDR2 (germline): SGHTA, FQGTGA. Trimming shortened V by 6 bases and J by 9 bases, and 9 bases separated the two germline ends. The authors isolated CD4+ T cells after around 11 days of culture. This specimen was CD4+ T cells from PBMCs cultured without peptide, taken before COVID-19 vaccination. The chain is built from TRBV7-3 and TRBJ2-1; a possible D gene is TRBD1 (6 bases). This clonotype was obtained from a human donor who had a prior SARS-CoV-2 infection. For the CDR3, the DNA is TGTGCCAGCAGTACAGGGAGTGAGCAGTTCTTC. Translation gives CASSTGSEQFF.